The present TCR beta chain was sequenced within a study of cytomegalovirus exposure and HLA in healthy donors. PCR used 60 Vbeta primers and 13 Jbeta primers. Only in-frame clones appear in the TCRdb table, and some are missing; sequencing was by immunoSEQ multiplex PCR. The data hold tens of thousands of clones, with 78% observed a single time. The CDR3 consists of 14 residues. Germline assignment: CDR1 LNHDA and CDR2 SQIVND (reference sequence). V was clipped by 5 bases and J by 4 bases; unmatched bases: 3. Sequencing was performed on PBMCs. The chain employs TRBV19 and TRBJ2-2, with 8 bases that match TRBD1. The TCR comes from a male donor in good health and CMV-seropositive. This CDR3 reads CASSWTGTTGELFF. CDR3 coding DNA: TGTGCCAGTAGTTGGACAGGGACCACCGGGGAGCTGTTTTTT. The variable domain in full, with the rest retrieved from reference TRBV19 and TRBJ2-2, is DGGITQSPKYLFRKEGQNVTLSCEQNLNHDAMYWYRQDPGQGLRLIYYSQIVNDFQKGDIAEGYSVSREKKESFPLTVTSAQKNPTAFYLCASSWTGTTGELFFGEGSRLTVL.